This T cell receptor (beta chain) is drawn from a study of blood T cell repertoires in COVID-19 (dated by TCRdb to 2020 to 2021). For context, the study as a whole: The collaborator samples originated in the United States, Italy and Spain and spanned the acute and convalescent phases of COVID-19. Nearly every sample came with metadata listing a de-identified subject ID, COVID-19 status, age in years and sex. The prospective study material was composed of cDNA or gDNA derived from T cells, B-cell-depleted T cells, or PBMCs. Samples were obtained from the ongoing ImmuneRACE study (first 160 participants) and from over 1,000 subjects provided by 6 global collaborators. Where available, HLA class I and class II types were obtained from metadata supplied by the sample provider rather than from assay-based typing. The dataset comprised deeply sampled blood TCRbeta repertoires from subjects exposed to, actively infected with, or recovered from COVID-19. The repertoires were released in a freely available public database intended as a resource for research on the immune response to SARS-CoV-2.

As for this clone: Which antigen it targets is not known. No base qualities exist here, and no much larger clone lies one base off it.

Broader findings and caveats from the paper: How much clinical and demographic metadata was included differed by source and by participant, and the metadata was provided uncurated.

Participants in the prospective study were enrolled through a virtual design, were aged roughly 18 to 90 years, and lived in roughly 26 United States geographic areas. Cohort assignment in the prospective study relied on participant-reported clinical history from a screening survey and a study questionnaire. Exposed participants had been in contact, within 2 weeks of entering the study, with a person who had a PCR-confirmed or clinician-diagnosed case of COVID-19. In the prospective study, mobile phlebotomists collected whole blood, serum and a nasopharyngeal or oropharyngeal swab from each participant. Additional blood draws and questionnaires over an approximately 2-month period could optionally be provided by prospective study participants. Blood samples from the prospective study were shipped frozen or at room temperature prior to DNA extraction. The germline V gene specifies SGHNT as CDR1 and YENEEA as CDR2. The V and J ends are trimmed by 0 bases and 2 bases, leaving 5 bases between them. From the cysteine up to the phenylalanine, the CDR3 has a length of 13 residues. Only CDR3 DNA is held: 39 bases, read in frame from base 1.

TCRbeta CDR3 regions were amplified from genomic DNA using the immunoSEQ Assay, a bias-controlled multiplex PCR. The study's processing was this. Nucleated cell counts per sample were estimated from amplification of reference gene primers within the assay. Sequence reads were collapsed and filtered to measure the absolute abundance of every unique TCRbeta CDR3 rearrangement. For each sample, productive Simpson clonality was calculated as the square root of Simpson's diversity index over productive rearrangements. Sourced from immuneACCESS, this table was stored by TCRdb with only in-frame sequences that have V and J called. A share of the clones is absent; for the studies checked, an unresolved V gene accounts for under half, and the remainder has no known explanation. V and J calls plus clone size are reproduced from that table; the DNA served to infer D and trimming. The sample table records approximately 250,000 clones; 85% to 95% of these occur just once. Around 2.8% of the sample comes from the top ten.

The specimen was PBMCs or T cells enriched from blood (not recorded which). In this chain, TRBV11-3 is recombined with TRBJ2-7; TRBD2 is a possible D gene, resting on 5 matching bases. The TCR comes from a man aged 35 to 55 who had been exposed to COVID-19. The CDR3 is CASSLEEAYEQYF. The nucleotides read TGTGCCAGCAGCTTAGAGGAGGCCTACGAGCAGTACTTC.